The present T cell receptor (beta chain) was sequenced within a study of a mutant IDH1 vaccine in newly diagnosed glioma. In the study overall: In some groups vaccination began 4-6 weeks post-radiotherapy; others received it with temozolomide. The study, taken as a whole, reports: Pseudoprogression looked unconnected to shifts in top peripheral T cell clonotypes.

With respect to this clone: Its antigen remains unknown.

This table comes from immunoSEQ multiplex PCR, and its TCRdb copy is limited to in-frame clones, with some not included. The sample yields some 50,000 clones, about four fifths seen once. Documented time point: week 47, end of study. Each dose delivered 300 ug of mutant IDH1 20-mer peptide subcutaneously with imiquimod. Patients were given eight vaccinations, scheduled in weeks 1, 3, 5, 7, 11, 15, 19 and 23. This CDR3 contains 16 residues. The germline gives CDR1 SGHKS, CDR2 YYEKEE (reference sequence). The V segment lost 3 bases and the J segment 4 bases; nucleotides outside the gene matches: 9. The sequences come from PBMCs, collected from a glioma patient whose treatment included an IDH1 peptide vaccine. The clonotype was recovered from a woman between 25 and 40 years old with glioma. Some clones in this sample may be carry-over from other donors' samples. The chain has TRBV5-5 and TRBJ1-5; 8 bases fit TRBD1. CDR3 sequence: CASSSSDRAQNQPQHF. In DNA form, the CDR3 reads TGTGCCAGCAGCTCCTCGGACAGGGCGCAGAATCAGCCCCAGCATTTT.